The 5 T cell receptor beta chains listed next were all sequenced from one sample in a study of human T cells and chemical hapten exposure. Time point noted: patch test 2, 6 weeks after DPC sensitization. Noted treatment: therapeutic diphenylcyclopropenone sensitization with weekly scalp DPC. MiXCR, run by TCRdb on the RACE reads, gives a single entry per CDR3 protein. The sample lists about 82,000 distinct CDR3 sequences, about 6.6% occurring once. The sequencing used whole blood, collected in connection with sensitization to the hapten diphenylcyclopropenone (DPC). Receptors were obtained from a woman aged 25 to 39 with alopecia areata. Some clones in this sample may be carry-over from other donors' samples.

The rearrangement links TRBV20-1 to TRBJ1-6; D gene unclear. Trimming pared 0 bases from V and 7 bases from J, leaving 13 bases between. Germline assignment: CDR1 DFQATT and CDR2 SNEGSKA (reference sequence). The CDR3 consists of 15 residues. Here the CDR3 reads CSAREDGRKNSPLHF. DNA for the CDR3: TGCAGTGCTAGAGAGGACGGACGGAAAAATTCACCCCTCCACTTT.

The rearrangement uses TRBV12-3 or TRBV12-4 and TRBJ2-3; D not resolved. The V gene lost 2 bases and the J gene lost 0 bases, with 9 bases spanning the gap. The CDR3 contains 15 residues. CDR3 loop: CASSLNRISTDTQYF. CDR3 in DNA: TGTGCCAGCAGTTTAAACAGAATTAGCACAGATACGCAGTATTTT.

The chain uses TRBV4-2 and TRBJ2-3, with D possibly matching TRBD1 (6 bases). Trimming took off 5 bases at V and 1 base at J, with 16 bases between the two ends. The CDR3 runs to 16 residues. From germline, CDR1 is LGHNA and CDR2 YNFKEQ. In DNA form, the CDR3 reads TGTGCCAGCAGCGTGACAACAGGGCTGGGCACAGATACGCAGTATTTT. Translation: CASSVTTGLGTDTQYF.

The rearrangement uses TRBV12-3 or TRBV12-4 and TRBJ1-6; TRBD1 agrees at 10 bases. V shed 6 bases, J shed 4 bases, and the junction held 12 bases outside the gene matches. The CDR3 loop spans 18 amino acids. CDR3 sequence: CASRQTGTGASYNSPLHF. DNA for the CDR3: TGTGCCAGCAGACAAACCGGGACAGGGGCCTCATATAATTCACCCCTCCACTTT.

This clonotype has only a few counts. The chain combines TRBV5-1 with TRBJ2-3, with TRBD1 as a possible D gene (5 bases). From germline, CDR1 is SGHRS and CDR2 YFSETQ. The ends were cut back, 7 bases at V and 1 base at J, with 13 bases in the middle. The CDR3 consists of 14 residues. CDR3 in amino acids: CASSKVRGTDTQYF. The CDR3, as DNA: TGCGCCAGCTCCAAGGTCAGGGGCACAGATACGCAGTATTTT.